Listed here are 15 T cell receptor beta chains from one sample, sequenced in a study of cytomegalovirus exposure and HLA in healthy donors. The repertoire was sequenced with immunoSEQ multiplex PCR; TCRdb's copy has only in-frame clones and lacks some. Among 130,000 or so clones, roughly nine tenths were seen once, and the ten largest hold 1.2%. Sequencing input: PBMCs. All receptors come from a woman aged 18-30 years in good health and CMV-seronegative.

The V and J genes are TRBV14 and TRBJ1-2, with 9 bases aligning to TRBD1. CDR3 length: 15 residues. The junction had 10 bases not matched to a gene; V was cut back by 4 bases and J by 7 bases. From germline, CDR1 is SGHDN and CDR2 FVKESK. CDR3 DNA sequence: TGTGCCAGCAGCCTTACCGGGACAGGGTGGAGTGGCTACACCTTC. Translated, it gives CASSLTGTGWSGYTF.

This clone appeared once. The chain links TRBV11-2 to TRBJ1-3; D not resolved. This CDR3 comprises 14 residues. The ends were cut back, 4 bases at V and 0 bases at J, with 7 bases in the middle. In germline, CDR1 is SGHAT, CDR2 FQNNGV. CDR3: CASSSSLSGNTIYF. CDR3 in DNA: TGTGCCAGCAGCTCCTCCCTCTCTGGAAACACCATATATTTT.

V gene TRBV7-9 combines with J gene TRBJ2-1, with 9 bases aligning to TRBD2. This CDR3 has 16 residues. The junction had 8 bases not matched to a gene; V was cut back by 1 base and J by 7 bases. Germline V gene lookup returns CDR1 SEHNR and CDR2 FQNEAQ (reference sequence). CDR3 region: CASSLVKRGAGNEQFF. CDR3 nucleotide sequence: TGTGCCAGCAGCTTAGTCAAGCGGGGGGCAGGAAATGAGCAGTTCTTC.

CDR3 amino acids: CASSPTGNGNQPQHF. CDR3 coding DNA: TGTGCCAGCAGCCCGACAGGGAACGGCAATCAGCCCCAGCATTTT. V gene TRBV9 combines with J gene TRBJ1-5; 7 bases fit TRBD1. In germline, CDR1 is SGDLS, CDR2 YYNGEE. This CDR3 is 15 amino acids long. V shed 4 bases and J 2 bases; nucleotides not matched to a gene: 6. Combining the CDR3 with reference TRBV9 and TRBJ1-5 gives the whole variable domain DSGVTQTPKHLITATGQRVTLRCSPRSGDLSVYWYQQSLDQGLQFLIQYYNGEERAKGNILERFSAQQFPDLHSELNLSSLELGDSALYFCASSPTGNGNQPQHFGDGTRLSIL.

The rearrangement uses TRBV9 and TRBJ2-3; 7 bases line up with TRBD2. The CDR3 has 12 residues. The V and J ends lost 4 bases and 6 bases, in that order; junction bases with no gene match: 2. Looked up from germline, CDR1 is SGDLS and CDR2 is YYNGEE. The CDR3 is CASSPRGDTQYF. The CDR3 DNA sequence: TGTGCCAGCAGCCCGCGGGGGGATACGCAGTATTTT.

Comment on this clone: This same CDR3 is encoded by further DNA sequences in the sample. The CDR3 coding sequence is TGTGCCAGTAGGAGACAGGGAATGAACACTGAAGCTTTCTTT. Residues: CASRRQGMNTEAFF. J is TRBJ1-1 and V is TRBV19; 7 nucleotides line up with TRBD1. The germline CDR1 and CDR2 sequences are LNHDA and SQIVND (reference sequence). The CDR3 is 14 residues long. V lost 6 bases, J lost 0 bases, and 4 bases stayed unmatched.

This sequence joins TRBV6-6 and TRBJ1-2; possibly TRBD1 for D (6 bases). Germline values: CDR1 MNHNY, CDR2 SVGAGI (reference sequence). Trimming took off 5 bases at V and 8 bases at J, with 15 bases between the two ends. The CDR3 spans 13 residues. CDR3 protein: CASSLQGKRGYTF. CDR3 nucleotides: TGTGCCAGCAGTCTCCAGGGGAAGAGGGGCTACACCTTC.

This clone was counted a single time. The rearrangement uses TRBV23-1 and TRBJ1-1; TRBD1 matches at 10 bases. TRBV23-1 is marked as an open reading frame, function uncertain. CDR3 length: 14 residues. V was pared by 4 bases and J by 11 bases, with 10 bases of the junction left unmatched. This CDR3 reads CASSRGTGVGWAFF. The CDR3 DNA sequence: TGCGCCAGCAGTCGCGGGACAGGGGTGGGGTGGGCTTTCTTT.

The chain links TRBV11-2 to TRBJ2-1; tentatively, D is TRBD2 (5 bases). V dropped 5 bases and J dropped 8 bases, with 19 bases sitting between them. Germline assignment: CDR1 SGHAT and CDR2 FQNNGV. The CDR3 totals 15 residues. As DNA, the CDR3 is TGTGCCAGCAGCAAATCAGCGGAGCCCGACTATGAGCAGTTCTTC. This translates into CASSKSAEPDYEQFF.

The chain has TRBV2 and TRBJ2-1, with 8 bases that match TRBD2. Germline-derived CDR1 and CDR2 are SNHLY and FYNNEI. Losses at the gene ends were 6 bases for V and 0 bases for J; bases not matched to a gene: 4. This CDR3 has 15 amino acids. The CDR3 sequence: CASRTSASSYNEQFF. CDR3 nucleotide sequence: TGTGCCAGCAGGACTAGCGCTAGCTCCTACAATGAGCAGTTCTTC.

CDR3 in DNA: TGTGCCACCGGACTAGCGGGGGTCCCTCAGTACTTC. Translated: CATGLAGVPQYF. The V and J genes are TRBV27 and TRBJ2-5; 13 bases map to TRBD2. Trimming removed 10 bases from V and 11 bases from J; junction bases left unmatched: 7. Germline loops: CDR1 MNHEY, CDR2 SMNVEV (reference sequence). This CDR3 spans 12 amino acids.

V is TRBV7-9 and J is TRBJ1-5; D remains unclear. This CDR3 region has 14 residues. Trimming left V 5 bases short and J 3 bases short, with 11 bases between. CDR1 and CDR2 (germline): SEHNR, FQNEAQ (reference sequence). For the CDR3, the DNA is TGTGCCAGCAGCCCAAACAGTTTCAATCAGCCCCAGCATTTT. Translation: CASSPNSFNQPQHF.

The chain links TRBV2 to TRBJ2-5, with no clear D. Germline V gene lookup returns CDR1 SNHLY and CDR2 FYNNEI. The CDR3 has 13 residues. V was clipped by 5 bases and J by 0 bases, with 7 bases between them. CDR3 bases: TGTGCCAGCAGTAACGGGTACCAAGAGACCCAGTACTTC. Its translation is CASSNGYQETQYF. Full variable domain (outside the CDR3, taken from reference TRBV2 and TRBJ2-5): EPEVTQTPSHQVTQMGQEVILRCVPISNHLYFYWYRQILGQKVEFLVSFYNNEISEKSEIFDDQFSVERPDGSNFTLKIRSTKLEDSAMYFCASSNGYQETQYFGPGTRLLVL.

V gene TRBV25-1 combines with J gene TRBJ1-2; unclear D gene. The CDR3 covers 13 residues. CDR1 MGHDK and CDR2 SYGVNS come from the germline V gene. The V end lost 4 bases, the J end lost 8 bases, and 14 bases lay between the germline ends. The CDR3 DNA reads TGTGCCAGCAGTGGAGTAACGTCGGTCGGCTACACCTTC. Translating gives CASSGVTSVGYTF.

This chain's CDR3 is CASSVRYEQYF. The CDR3 DNA reads as TGTGCCAGCAGTGTTCGCTACGAGCAGTACTTC. The J gene is TRBJ2-7, the V gene TRBV6-1; D gene uncertain. Trimming took 4 bases from V and 3 from J, leaving 4 bases between them. Germline V gives CDR1 MNHNS, CDR2 SASEGT. This CDR3 has 11 amino acids.